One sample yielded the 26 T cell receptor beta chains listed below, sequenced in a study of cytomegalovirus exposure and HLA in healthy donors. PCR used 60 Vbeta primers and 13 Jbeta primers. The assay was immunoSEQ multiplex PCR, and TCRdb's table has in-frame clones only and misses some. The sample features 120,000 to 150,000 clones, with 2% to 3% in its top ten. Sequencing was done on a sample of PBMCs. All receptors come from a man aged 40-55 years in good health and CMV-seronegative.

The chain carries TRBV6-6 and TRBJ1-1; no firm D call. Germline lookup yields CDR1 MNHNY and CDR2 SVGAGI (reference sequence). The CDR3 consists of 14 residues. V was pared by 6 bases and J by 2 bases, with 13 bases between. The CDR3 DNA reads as TGTGCCAGCAGACTTCTTACCACTAACACTGAAGCTTTCTTT. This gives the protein CASRLLTTNTEAFF.

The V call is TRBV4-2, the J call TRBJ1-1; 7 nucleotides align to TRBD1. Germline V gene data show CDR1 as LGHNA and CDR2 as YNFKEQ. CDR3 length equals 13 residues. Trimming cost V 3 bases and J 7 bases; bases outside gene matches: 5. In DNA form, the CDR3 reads TGTGCCAGCAGCCAGGACAGACAGGGTGAAGCTTTCTTT. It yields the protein CASSQDRQGEAFF.

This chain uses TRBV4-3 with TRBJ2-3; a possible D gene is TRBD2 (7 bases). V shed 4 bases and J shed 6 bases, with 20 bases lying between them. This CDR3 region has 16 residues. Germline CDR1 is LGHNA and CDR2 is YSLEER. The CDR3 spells CASSRQGGGPWDTQYF. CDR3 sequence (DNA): TGCGCCAGCAGCCGCCAGGGCGGGGGCCCCTGGGATACGCAGTATTTT.

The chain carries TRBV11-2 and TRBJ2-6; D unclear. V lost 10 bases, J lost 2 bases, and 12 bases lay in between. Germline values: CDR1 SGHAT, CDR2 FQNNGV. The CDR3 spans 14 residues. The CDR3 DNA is TGTGCCACCAAGTTGAGTACTGGGGCCAACGTCCTGACTTTC. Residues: CATKLSTGANVLTF. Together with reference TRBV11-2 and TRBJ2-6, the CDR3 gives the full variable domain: EAGVAQSPRYKIIEKRQSVAFWCNPISGHATLYWYQQILGQGPKLLIQFQNNGVVDDSQLPKDRFSAERLKGVDSTLKIQPAKLEDSAVYLCATKLSTGANVLTFGAGSRLTVL.

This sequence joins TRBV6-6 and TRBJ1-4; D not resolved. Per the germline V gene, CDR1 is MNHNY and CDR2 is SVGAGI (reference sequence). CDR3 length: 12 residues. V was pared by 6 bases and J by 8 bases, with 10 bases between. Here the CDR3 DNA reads TGTGCCAGCAGACTAGTAGGCGAAAAACTGTTTTTT. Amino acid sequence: CASRLVGEKLFF.

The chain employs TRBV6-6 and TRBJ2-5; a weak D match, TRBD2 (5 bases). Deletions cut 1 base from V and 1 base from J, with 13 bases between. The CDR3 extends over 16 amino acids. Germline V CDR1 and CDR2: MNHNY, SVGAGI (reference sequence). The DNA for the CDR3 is TGTGCCAGCAGTTACTTCCGCTCGAGGGCCCAAGAGACCCAGTACTTC. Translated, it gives CASSYFRSRAQETQYF.

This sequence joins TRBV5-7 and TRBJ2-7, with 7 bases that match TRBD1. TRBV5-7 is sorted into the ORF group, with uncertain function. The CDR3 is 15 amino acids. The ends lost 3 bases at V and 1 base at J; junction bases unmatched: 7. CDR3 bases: TGTGCCAGCAGCTATGACCGGGACAGATCCTACGAGCAGTACTTC. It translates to CASSYDRDRSYEQYF.

The CDR3 DNA reads TGTGCCAGTACCCCCTGGGACAGGGACAATCAGCCCCAGCATTTT. Its translation is CASTPWDRDNQPQHF. The chain links TRBV19 to TRBJ1-5; 9 bases fit TRBD1. Germline CDR1 is LNHDA and CDR2 is SQIVND (reference sequence). The ends lost 7 bases at V and 3 bases at J; junction bases unmatched: 7. The CDR3 length is 15 residues.

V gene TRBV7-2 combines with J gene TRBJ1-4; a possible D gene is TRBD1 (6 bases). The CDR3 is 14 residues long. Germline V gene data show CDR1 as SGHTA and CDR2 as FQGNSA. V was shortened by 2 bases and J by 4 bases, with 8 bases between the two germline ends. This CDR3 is CASSLRGGNEKLFF. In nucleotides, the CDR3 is TGTGCCAGCAGCTTAAGAGGGGGTAATGAAAAACTGTTTTTT.

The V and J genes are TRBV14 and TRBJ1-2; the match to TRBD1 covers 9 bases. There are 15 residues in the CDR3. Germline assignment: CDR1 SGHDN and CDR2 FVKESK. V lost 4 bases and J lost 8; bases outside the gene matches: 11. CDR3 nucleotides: TGTGCCAGCAGCCCGCAGCCGGGACAGGGACCGGGCTACACCTTC. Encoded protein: CASSPQPGQGPGYTF.

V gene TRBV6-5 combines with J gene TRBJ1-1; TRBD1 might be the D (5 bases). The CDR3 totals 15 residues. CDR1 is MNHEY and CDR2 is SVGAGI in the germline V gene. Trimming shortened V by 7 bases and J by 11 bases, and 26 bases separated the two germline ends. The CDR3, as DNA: TGTGCCAGCACTGGCGCGGTGGGGGAGGTGATCGGGGCTTTCTTT. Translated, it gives CASTGAVGEVIGAFF.

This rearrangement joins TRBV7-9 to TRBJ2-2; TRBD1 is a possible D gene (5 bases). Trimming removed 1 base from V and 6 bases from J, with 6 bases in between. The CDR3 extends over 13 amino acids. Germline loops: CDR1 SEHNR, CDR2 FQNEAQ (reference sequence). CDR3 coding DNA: TGTGCCAGCAGCTTAGGACAGCCCGGGGAGCTGTTTTTT. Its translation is CASSLGQPGELFF.

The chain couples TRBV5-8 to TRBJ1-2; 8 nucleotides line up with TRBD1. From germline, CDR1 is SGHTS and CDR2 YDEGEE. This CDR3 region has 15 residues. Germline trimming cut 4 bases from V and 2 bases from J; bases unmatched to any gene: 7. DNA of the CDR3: TGTGCCAGCAGCCCCCCCAGGACAGGGAACTATGGCTACACCTTC. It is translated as CASSPPRTGNYGYTF.

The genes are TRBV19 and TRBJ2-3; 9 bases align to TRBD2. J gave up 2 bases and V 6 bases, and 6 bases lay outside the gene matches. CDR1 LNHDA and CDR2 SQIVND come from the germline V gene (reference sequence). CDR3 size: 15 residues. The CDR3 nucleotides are TGTGCCAGTAGAAATAGCGGGAGAGACACAGATACGCAGTATTTT. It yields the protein CASRNSGRDTDTQYF. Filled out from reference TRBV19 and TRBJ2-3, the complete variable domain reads DGGITQSPKYLFRKEGQNVTLSCEQNLNHDAMYWYRQDPGQGLRLIYYSQIVNDFQKGDIAEGYSVSREKKESFPLTVTSAQKNPTAFYLCASRNSGRDTDTQYFGPGTRLTVL.

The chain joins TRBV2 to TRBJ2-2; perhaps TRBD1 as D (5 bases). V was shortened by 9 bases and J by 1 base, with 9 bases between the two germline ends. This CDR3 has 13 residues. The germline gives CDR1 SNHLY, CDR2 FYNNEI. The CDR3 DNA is TGTGCCAGTAGCACAGGGAACACCGGGGAGCTGTTTTTT. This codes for CASSTGNTGELFF.

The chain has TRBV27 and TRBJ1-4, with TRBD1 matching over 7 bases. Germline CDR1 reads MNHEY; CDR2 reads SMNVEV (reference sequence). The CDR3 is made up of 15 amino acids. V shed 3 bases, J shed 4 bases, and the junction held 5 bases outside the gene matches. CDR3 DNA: TGTGCCAGCAGTTTTAAAGGGGGCCTTAATGAAAAACTGTTTTTT. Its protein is CASSFKGGLNEKLFF.

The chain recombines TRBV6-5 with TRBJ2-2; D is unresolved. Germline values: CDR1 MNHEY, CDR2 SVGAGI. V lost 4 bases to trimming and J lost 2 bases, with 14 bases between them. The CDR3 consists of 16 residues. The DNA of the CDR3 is TGTGCCAGCAGTTCCACAGTTTCCCTTAACACCGGGGAGCTGTTTTTT. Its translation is CASSSTVSLNTGELFF.

The DNA for the CDR3 is TGTGCCAGCAGTTACGGACAGGGGGCGGTAGGCGGCTTGTACTTC. This gives the protein CASSYGQGAVGGLYF. The gene calls are TRBV6-5 and TRBJ2-7; 11 nucleotides line up with TRBD1. Germline-derived CDR1 and CDR2 are MNHEY and SVGAGI. The V and J ends lost 2 bases and 12 bases, in that order; junction bases with no gene match: 12. The CDR3 is 15 residues long.

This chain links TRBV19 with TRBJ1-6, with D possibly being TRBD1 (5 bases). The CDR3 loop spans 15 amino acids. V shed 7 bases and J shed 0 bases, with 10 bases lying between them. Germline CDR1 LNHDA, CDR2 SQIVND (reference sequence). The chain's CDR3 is CASTQTASYNSPLHF. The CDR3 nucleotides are TGTGCCAGTACACAGACAGCCTCCTATAATTCACCCCTCCACTTT.

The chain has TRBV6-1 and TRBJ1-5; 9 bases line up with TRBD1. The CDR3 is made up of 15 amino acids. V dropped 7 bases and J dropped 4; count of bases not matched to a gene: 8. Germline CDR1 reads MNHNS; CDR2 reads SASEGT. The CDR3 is CASKWDRVGNQPQHF. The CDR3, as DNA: TGTGCCAGCAAGTGGGACAGGGTGGGGAATCAGCCCCAGCATTTT.

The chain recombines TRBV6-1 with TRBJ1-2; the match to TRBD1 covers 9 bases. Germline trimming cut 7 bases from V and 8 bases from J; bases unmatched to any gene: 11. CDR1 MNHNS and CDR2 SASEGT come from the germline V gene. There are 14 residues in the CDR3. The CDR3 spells CASMDRGLTRGYTF. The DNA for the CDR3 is TGTGCCAGCATGGACAGGGGACTAACGAGGGGCTACACCTTC.

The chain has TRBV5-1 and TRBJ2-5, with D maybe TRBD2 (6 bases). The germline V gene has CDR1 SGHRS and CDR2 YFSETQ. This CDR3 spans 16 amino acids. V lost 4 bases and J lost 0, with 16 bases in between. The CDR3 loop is CASSPFLGGDQETQYF. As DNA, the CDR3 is TGCGCCAGCAGCCCCTTCCTAGGAGGGGACCAAGAGACCCAGTACTTC.

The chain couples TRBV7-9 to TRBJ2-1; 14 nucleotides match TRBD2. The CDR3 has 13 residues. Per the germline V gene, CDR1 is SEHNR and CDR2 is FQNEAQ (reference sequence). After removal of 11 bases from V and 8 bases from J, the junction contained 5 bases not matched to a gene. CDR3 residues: CAGGLAGGDEQFF. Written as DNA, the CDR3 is TGTGCCGGCGGACTAGCGGGGGGCGATGAGCAGTTCTTC.

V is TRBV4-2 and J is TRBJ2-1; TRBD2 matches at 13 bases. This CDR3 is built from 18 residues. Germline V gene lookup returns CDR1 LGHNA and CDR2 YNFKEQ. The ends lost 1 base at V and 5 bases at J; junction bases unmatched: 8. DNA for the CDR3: TGTGCCAGCAGCCAAGGGTCTAAGGGGACTAGCGGGGACAATGAGCAGTTCTTC. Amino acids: CASSQGSKGTSGDNEQFF.

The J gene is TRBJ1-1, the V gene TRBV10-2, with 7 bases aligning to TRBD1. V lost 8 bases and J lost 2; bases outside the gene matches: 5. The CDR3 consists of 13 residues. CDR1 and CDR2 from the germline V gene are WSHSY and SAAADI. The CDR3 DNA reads TGCGCCAGCGGGACAGCTATCAACACTGAAGCTTTCTTT. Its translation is CASGTAINTEAFF.

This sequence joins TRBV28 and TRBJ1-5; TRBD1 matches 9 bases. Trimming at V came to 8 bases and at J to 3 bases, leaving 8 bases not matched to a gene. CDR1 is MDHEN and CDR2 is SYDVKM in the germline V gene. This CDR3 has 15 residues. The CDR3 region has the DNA TGTGCCAGCGCAAGGGACAGGGCCTCCAATCAGCCCCAGCATTTT. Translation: CASARDRASNQPQHF.